A selection of T cell receptor beta chains follows, all from one sample in a study of cytomegalovirus exposure and HLA in healthy donors. Clones were read by immunoSEQ multiplex PCR, and TCRdb kept only the in-frame ones, dropping some. The profile shows about 150,000 clones, roughly three fifths of them singletons. Specimen: PBMCs. These receptors originate from a male donor in good health and CMV-seronegative. Both conserved end residues are part of each CDR3. The D gene is left open where the match is weak. A row's size may be missing; if present it is once, few, many or a size class.

v_call	clone_size	j_call	d_call	cdr3_length	cdr3_aa	cdr3_nt
TRBV18	NA	TRBJ2-1	TRBD1	16	CASSLLRGGNLNEQFF	TGTGCCAGCTCCCTATTGAGAGGGGGCAATCTCAATGAGCAGTTCTTC
TRBV9	NA	TRBJ2-1	NA	16	CASSSGHSSSYNEQFF	TGTGCCAGCAGCTCGGGACACTCTAGCTCCTACAATGAGCAGTTCTTC
TRBV5-5	NA	TRBJ2-5	NA	14	CASRIGLSQETQYF	TGTGCCAGCAGAATCGGACTTTCTCAAGAGACCCAGTACTTC
TRBV29-1	NA	TRBJ1-1	NA	11	CSVSRNTEAFF	TGCAGCGTCTCCCGGAACACTGAAGCTTTCTTT
TRBV7-3	NA	TRBJ2-1	TRBD2	15	CASSLSGGAYNEQFF	TGTGCCAGCAGCTTAAGCGGGGGGGCCTACAATGAGCAGTTCTTC
TRBV27	NA	TRBJ2-7	TRBD2	19	CASSLLPGLAGGLSYEQYF	TGTGCCAGCAGTTTACTCCCGGGACTAGCGGGGGGATTATCCTACGAGCAGTACTTC
TRBV28	NA	TRBJ2-7	NA	14	CASSWRGGPSEQYF	TGTGCCAGCAGTTGGCGCGGGGGCCCCTCCGAGCAGTACTTC
TRBV4-1	NA	TRBJ2-1	TRBD2	21	CASSPGGLAGVLSRSYNEQFF	TGCGCCAGCAGCCCGGGGGGACTAGCGGGGGTCCTGTCCCGCTCCTACAATGAGCAGTTCTTC
TRBV28	NA	TRBJ1-1	TRBD1	12	CASSTTGTEAFF	TGTGCCAGCAGCACGACAGGGACGGAAGCTTTCTTT
TRBV7-9	NA	TRBJ2-7	TRBD1	16	CASSYPQQGPSYEQYF	TGTGCCAGCAGCTATCCCCAACAGGGGCCCTCCTACGAGCAGTACTTC
TRBV7-2	few	TRBJ2-5	TRBD2	17	CASSWGVAGGQGETQYF	TGTGCCAGCAGCTGGGGGGTAGCGGGGGGGCAGGGAGAGACCCAGTACTTC
TRBV11-3	NA	TRBJ2-1	NA	13	CASSLSQNNEQFF	TGTGCCAGCAGCTTATCACAAAACAATGAGCAGTTCTTC
TRBV18	once	TRBJ1-6	TRBD1	16	CASSLRQGPDNSPLHF	TGTGCCAGCTCGCTCCGACAGGGGCCTGATAATTCACCCCTCCACTTT
TRBV28	NA	TRBJ2-7	TRBD2	16	CASSPVHTLTSDEQYF	TGTGCCAGCAGTCCCGTTCATACCCTAACTAGCGACGAGCAGTACTTC
TRBV2	NA	TRBJ2-5	NA	15	CASSDEGGYQETQYF	TGTGCCAGCAGTGACGAGGGGGGGTACCAAGAGACCCAGTACTTC
TRBV7-2	NA	TRBJ2-5	TRBD1	15	CASSLRQGISETQYF	TGTGCCAGCAGCCTAAGACAGGGGATATCGGAGACCCAGTACTTC
TRBV15	NA	TRBJ2-2	TRBD2	16	CATSRDLGLATGELFF	TGTGCCACCAGCAGAGATCTTGGACTAGCGACCGGGGAGCTGTTTTTT
TRBV4-3	few	TRBJ1-3	NA	16	CASSLEVTPTGNTIYF	TGCGCCAGCAGCTTAGAGGTGACTCCGACTGGAAACACCATATATTTT
TRBV5-1	NA	TRBJ2-7	TRBD1	17	CASSVGTDPAVNYEQYF	TGCGCCAGCAGCGTCGGGACAGACCCGGCGGTTAACTACGAGCAGTACTTC
TRBV18	NA	TRBJ2-1	NA	16	CASSPSGQGSYNEQFF	TGTGCCAGCTCACCGTCTGGGCAGGGTTCCTACAATGAGCAGTTCTTC
TRBV6-4	NA	TRBJ2-7	TRBD1	13	CASRTDRAGEQYF	TGTGCCAGCAGGACGGACAGGGCGGGGGAGCAGTACTTC
TRBV19	NA	TRBJ2-7	TRBD1	15	CASSRGQGGSYEQYF	TGTGCCAGTAGTCGCGGACAGGGGGGGTCCTACGAGCAGTACTTC
TRBV11-2	NA	TRBJ2-1	TRBD1	14	CASSLLGTGDEQFF	TGTGCCAGCAGCTTATTGGGGACAGGTGACGAGCAGTTCTTC
TRBV5-5	NA	TRBJ2-7	TRBD1	15	CASSLTGTGNYEQYF	TGTGCCAGCAGCTTGACCGGGACAGGGAACTACGAGCAGTACTTC